This TCR beta chain was obtained from a study of response to subunit inactivated influenza vaccine. The study's findings and limits: There was a suggestion from the authors that each seasonal influenza vaccination recruits few new T cells.

In TCRdb, the RT-PCR reads were re-called with MiXCR into one record per CDR3 protein. The repertoire holds fewer than 650,000 distinct CDR3 sequences, with 10% to 15% as singletons. This clonotype was observed a handful of times. What it binds is unknown. CDR1 is SGHTA, CDR2 FQGNSA, per germline. The CDR3 is made up of 14 amino acids. With 5 bases removed from V and 2 bases from J, the gap between germline ends came to 10 bases. The TCR originated in a man aged 45 to 65 who received an inactivated influenza vaccine. Specimen: PBMCs from blood, collected roughly 48 days after vaccination. The J gene is TRBJ1-5, the V gene TRBV7-2; D unclear. CDR3 in amino acids: CASSRLEGNQPQHF. The CDR3 bases are TGTGCCAGCAGCCGACTGGAGGGCAATCAGCCCCAGCATTTT.